The clone carrying this T cell receptor beta chain was found many times. The antigen is undetermined. This sample stems from a study of T cells in Graves' hyperthyroidism and ophthalmopathy. Study details: It was at initial diagnosis, before any treatment, that peripheral blood was collected.

Trimming removed 5 bases from V and 5 bases from J, with 23 bases in between. The CDR3 is 17 amino acids. The germline CDR1 and CDR2 sequences are MDHEN and SYDVKM. The source material, RNA transcripts, was used to amplify TCR beta CDR3 regions. HTBI primers drove first-round RT-PCR of the TCR CDR3. Each CDR3 protein is one row after TCRdb ran MiXCR on the multiplex PCR reads. The profile covers 530,000 or so distinct CDR3 sequences, with roughly 15% appearing a single time and approximately 16% taken by the ten largest. Study-wide results and limits: Stable hyperthyroidism and ophthalmopathy were separated using 13 V-J signatures.

V gene TRBV28 combines with J gene TRBJ2-3, with TRBD2 as a possible D gene (6 bases). Sequencing was performed on blood. This receptor was taken from a woman under 30 with Graves' ophthalmopathy. The CDR3 reads CASSPPGGGEYEDTQYF. CDR3 sequence (DNA): TGTGCCAGCAGTCCCCCCGGAGGCGGGGAGTACGAAGATACGCAGTATTTT. The whole variable domain, remainder taken from reference TRBV28 and TRBJ2-3, is DVKVTQSSRYLVKRTGEKVFLECVQDMDHENMFWYRQDPGLGLRLIYFSYDVKMKEKGDIPEGYSVSREKKERFSLILESASTNQTSMYLCASSPPGGGEYEDTQYFGPGTRLTVL.